There are a few counts of the clone carrying this T cell receptor (beta chain). No antigen is known for it. This sample is drawn from a study of T-cell memory formation after mild COVID-19. For the study at large: The two donors had largely donor-specific TCR clusters.

TCRdb reprocessed the 5' RACE reads via MiXCR and lists one record per CDR3 protein. Of some 70,000 distinct CDR3 sequences listed, 16% were seen once; the top ten hold 30% to 35%. Losses at the gene ends were 6 bases for V and 5 bases for J; bases not matched to a gene: 7. CDR1 and CDR2 (germline): DFQATT, SNEGSKA (reference sequence). The CDR3 loop spans 14 amino acids. Overall study results and limits: From day 15 to 85, contracting clones were balanced between CD4 and CD8, whereas later expanders leaned toward CD4+. A subset of responding clones appeared in pre-infection memory, suggesting cross-reactive memory joined.

The sample was PBMCs or a T cell subset sorted from them (not recorded which). The chain employs TRBV20-1 and TRBJ2-7; the match to TRBD2 covers 13 bases. This sequence was found in an adult woman who had mild COVID-19 (a few samples of this study predate the infection). Cell type and time point are not known. CDR3 sequence reads: CSARTSGSLHEQYF. CDR3 nucleotide sequence: TGCAGTGCGCGGACTAGCGGGAGTCTCCACGAGCAGTACTTC.